The rows below give T cell receptor beta chains drawn from one sample of a study of neoadjuvant anti-PD-1 for oral cavity cancer. Assay used: immunoSEQ multiplex PCR; TCRdb lists only in-frame clones, some missing. The table has around 60,000 clones, approximately 80% seen once; the top ten hold 2% to 3%. This specimen was PBMCs, taken before nivolumab (anti-PD-1) treatment. The receptors originated from a person aged 35 to 85 with oral cavity squamous cell carcinoma. CDR3s include the opening cysteine and the closing phenylalanine or tryptophan. A D gene is named only where the DNA matches it firmly. Only part of the rows carry a size: once, few, many, or a class if the clone is expanded.

d_call	v_call	j_call	clone_size	cdr3_aa	cdr3_nt
.	TRBV6-5	TRBJ1-1	.	CASSSSPREGNTEAFF	TGTGCCAGCAGTTCCTCCCCCAGGGAGGGGAACACTGAAGCTTTCTTT
TRBD2	TRBV7-8	TRBJ2-7	.	CASSFPSKRETSKQYF	TGTGCCAGCAGCTTCCCATCAAAGCGGGAGACGAGTAAGCAGTACTTC
TRBD1	TRBV11-1	TRBJ2-3	.	CASSLEGQSTDTQYF	TGTGCCAGCAGCTTAGAGGGACAGAGCACAGATACGCAGTATTTT
.	TRBV6-1	TRBJ1-5	.	CASSEISGINQPQHF	TGTGCCAGCAGTGAAATTTCAGGTATAAATCAGCCCCAGCATTTT
TRBD1	TRBV5-5	TRBJ1-1	.	CASSVQGTEAFF	TGTGCCAGCAGCGTACAGGGGACTGAAGCTTTCTTT
.	TRBV2	TRBJ1-6	.	CASSTTGRGSPLHF	TGTGCCAGCAGTACGACAGGCCGCGGATCACCCCTCCACTTT
.	TRBV5-1	TRBJ1-3	.	CASSRGASGNTIYF	TGCGCCAGCAGCCGCGGAGCCTCTGGAAACACCATATATTTT
TRBD1	TRBV5-1	TRBJ2-4	.	CASSFGTGYLNIQYF	TGCGCCAGCAGCTTCGGGACAGGGTATCTAAACATTCAGTACTTC
TRBD1	TRBV28	TRBJ2-7	.	CASLGQGGSEQYF	TGTGCCAGCCTGGGACAGGGAGGCTCCGAGCAGTACTTC
TRBD1	TRBV9	TRBJ2-2	.	CASSVVGTGGTGELFF	TGTGCCAGCAGCGTAGTCGGGACAGGGGGTACCGGGGAGCTGTTTTTT
.	TRBV5-6	TRBJ2-7	.	CASSGVISSYEQYF	TGTGCCAGCAGCGGGGTGATTTCCTCCTACGAGCAGTACTTC
TRBD2	TRBV19	TRBJ2-2	.	CASSIVASGVGFTGELFF	TGTGCCAGTAGTATAGTAGCTAGCGGGGTAGGATTCACCGGGGAGCTGTTTTTT
.	TRBV7-7	TRBJ2-5	.	CASSFPGDWETQYF	TGTGCCAGCAGCTTCCCAGGGGATTGGGAGACCCAGTACTTC
.	TRBV27	TRBJ2-7	.	CASSPLAGTYYEQYF	TGTGCCAGCAGCCCCCTGGCCGGGACGTACTACGAGCAGTACTTC
TRBD1	TRBV5-1	TRBJ2-7	once	CASSLNAGGFYEQYF	TGCGCCAGCAGCTTGAACGCAGGGGGTTTCTACGAGCAGTACTTC
TRBD1	TRBV2	TRBJ1-1	.	CASRERQGMNTEAFF	TGTGCCAGCAGAGAACGACAGGGGATGAACACTGAAGCTTTCTTT
.	TRBV18	TRBJ1-2	few	CASSPGANYGYTF	TGTGCCAGCTCACCTGGCGCGAACTATGGCTACACCTTC
.	TRBV7-9	TRBJ2-7	.	CASSLVQSYEQYF	TGTGCCAGCAGCTTAGTGCAGTCCTACGAGCAGTACTTC
.	TRBV27	TRBJ2-7	.	CATRGSSYEQYF	TGTGCCACCAGGGGAAGCTCCTACGAGCAGTACTTC
.	TRBV5-1	TRBJ1-5	.	CASSLGGYSNQPQHF	TGCGCCAGCAGCTTGGGGGGATATAGCAATCAGCCCCAGCATTTT
.	TRBV5-1	TRBJ2-7	.	CASSPGVMVGYEQYF	TGCGCCAGCAGCCCGGGGGTGATGGTAGGCTACGAGCAGTACTTC
.	TRBV21-1	TRBJ2-5	medium-sized	CASSSRPGQFWETQYF	TGTGCCAGCAGCTCTCGACCGGGACAGTTCTGGGAGACCCAGTACTTC
.	TRBV28	TRBJ1-5	.	CASVVDRVNQPQHF	TGTGCCAGCGTTGTTGACAGAGTCAATCAGCCCCAGCATTTT
.	TRBV5-4	TRBJ2-6	.	CASSLRTFGANVLTF	TGTGCCAGCAGCTTGAGGACCTTTGGGGCCAACGTCCTGACTTTC
.	TRBV28	TRBJ2-3	.	CASSPGHPPYTQYF	TGTGCCAGCAGCCCGGGACACCCCCCGTATACGCAGTATTTT
.	TRBV5-4	TRBJ2-3	.	CASSPSSTDTQYF	TGTGCCAGCAGCCCGTCAAGCACAGATACGCAGTATTTT
.	TRBV12-5	TRBJ2-1	.	CASGLQQGKDNEQFF	TGTGCTAGTGGTTTGCAACAGGGAAAAGACAATGAGCAGTTCTTC
TRBD2	TRBV7-9	TRBJ2-2	.	CASSELQRGYTGELFF	TGTGCCAGCAGCGAGCTGCAGCGGGGTTACACCGGGGAGCTGTTTTTT
TRBD1	TRBV25-1	TRBJ1-6	.	CASSVGTGGGNSPLHF	TGTGCCAGCAGTGTCGGAACAGGGGGGGGTAATTCACCCCTCCACTTT
.	TRBV30	TRBJ1-1	.	CALEEGLGAFF	TGTGCCTTGGAGGAGGGGCTTGGGGCTTTCTTT
TRBD1	TRBV6-5	TRBJ2-5	once	CASSPGTGGRETQYF	TGTGCCAGCAGTCCCGGGACAGGGGGCCGAGAGACCCAGTACTTC